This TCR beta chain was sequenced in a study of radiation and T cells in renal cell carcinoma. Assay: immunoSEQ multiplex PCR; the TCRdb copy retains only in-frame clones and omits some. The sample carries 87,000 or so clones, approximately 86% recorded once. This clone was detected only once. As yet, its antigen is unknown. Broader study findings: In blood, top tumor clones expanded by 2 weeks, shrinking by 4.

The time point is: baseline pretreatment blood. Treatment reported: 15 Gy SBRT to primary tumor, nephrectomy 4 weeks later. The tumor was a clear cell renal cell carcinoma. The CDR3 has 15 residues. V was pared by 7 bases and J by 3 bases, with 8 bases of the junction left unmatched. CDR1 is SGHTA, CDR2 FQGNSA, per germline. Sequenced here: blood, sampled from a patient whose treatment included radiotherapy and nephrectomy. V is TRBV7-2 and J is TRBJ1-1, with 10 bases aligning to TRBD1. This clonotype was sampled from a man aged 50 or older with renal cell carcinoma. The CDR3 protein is CASKVDRGRDTEAFF. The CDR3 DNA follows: TGTGCCAGCAAAGTCGACAGGGGGCGGGACACTGAAGCTTTCTTT.